One and the same sample provided the 2 T cell receptor beta chains below, sequenced in a study of cytomegalovirus exposure and HLA in healthy donors. PCR amplification relied on 60 Vbeta primers (plus 13 Jbeta primers). Assay used: immunoSEQ multiplex PCR; TCRdb lists only in-frame clones, some missing. The sample lists around 200,000 clones; 82% were seen once. The sequencing input was PBMCs. Receptors were obtained from a woman aged 35 to 49 in good health and CMV-seronegative.

This clone has just one count. The gene calls are TRBV27 and TRBJ2-3; no definite D call. CDR3 length: 17 amino acids. CDR1 MNHEY and CDR2 SMNVEV come from the germline V gene (reference sequence). The V end lost 5 bases, the J end lost 0 bases, and 18 bases lay between the germline ends. CDR3 bases: TGTGCCAGCAGTCGTAAACCCCCCGGTTTTAGCACAGATACGCAGTATTTT. Protein: CASSRKPPGFSTDTQYF.

Here the CDR3 DNA reads TGCGCCAGCAGCCCCCCGGGAGCTAGCGGGATAGCCTACAATGAGCAGTTCTTC. Its translation: CASSPPGASGIAYNEQFF. The chain carries TRBV5-1 and TRBJ2-1, with 9 bases that match TRBD2. The CDR3 loop spans 18 amino acids. With V trimmed by 4 bases and J by 2 bases, 13 bases remained unmatched. Germline-derived CDR1 and CDR2 are SGHRS and YFSETQ.